This T cell receptor (beta chain) appears in the sequencing data of a study of blood T cells in healthy people across ages. Per germline, CDR1 SQVTM and CDR2 ANQGSEA. The CDR3 is 15 amino acids. The V and J ends lost 7 bases and 8 bases, in that order; junction bases with no gene match: 17. Healthy Caucasians from Russia aged about 6 to 95 served as donors. Per sample, extraction of total RNA gave at least 5 micrograms in every case. The second PCR ran about 6 to 12 cycles with a sample-barcoded 5' primer and J-beta primers. From the 5' RACE reads, TCRdb called clonotypes with MiXCR, one entry per CDR3 protein. The profile shows 1.5 million or so distinct CDR3 sequences, 42% of them singletons.

The chain joins TRBV29-1 to TRBJ2-4; 7 bases map to TRBD1. This clonotype originated in a woman between 18 and 30 years old in good health. Sequenced: blood. CDR3 protein: CSGRPGTEKGDIQYF. Written as DNA, the CDR3 is TGCAGCGGACGTCCCGGGACAGAAAAAGGGGACATTCAGTACTTC.